The T cell receptor (beta chain) under discussion was sequenced for a study of cytomegalovirus exposure and HLA in healthy donors listed by TCRdb under 2017. With regard to the full study: According to a later analysis, one platform produced both the 110 or so validation repertoires and the 666 repertoires of the first cohort. The study was designed to test whether signatures of past pathogen exposure could be identified by cataloging public T cell receptors. Besides the first cohort of approximately 710 subjects, a separate validation cohort made up of about 120 different subjects was used. High-throughput TCR immunosequencing, statistical association of individual TCRs with disease status, and machine learning were combined to predict cytomegalovirus infection status.

The germline V gene yields SGHTA for CDR1 and FQGNSA for CDR2. V drops 5 bases and J drops 1 base, leaving 9 bases in between. Taken from cysteine to phenylalanine, the CDR3 has 13 residues. Of all the DNA, just the CDR3 is kept, 39 bases in frame from base 1. This clone appeared a single time. Which antigen it targets is not known. No base quality values were provided; no much bigger clone lies one nucleotide off. Library method: the immunoSEQ multiplex PCR assay. Per the original workflow: A statistical classification framework was built to diagnose cytomegalovirus status from the catalog of TCR beta chain sequences. The table was pulled from immuneACCESS by TCRdb, which kept in-frame rearrangements only. Such tables lose some clones; where checked, under half of the loss comes from unresolved V genes, and the rest has no known cause. For V, J and clone size, that table is used; D and trimming come from the DNA. This sample is represented by about 280,000 clones; approximately 88% of them were singletons. The ten largest clones capture approximately 0.9% of the sample.

The full study reports these points: A later analysis found that TCRs clustered in the first cohort also tended to co-occur in the 95 to 150 validation repertoires, with approximately 93% of cluster scores above 0. The authors suggested that the approach could potentially be generalized to other disease states and immunological phenotypes. A later analysis had no HLA typing for the validation cohort, so co-occurrence there was scored across all 110 or so repertoires. A total of 150 or so TCR beta chains were listed by the study as associated with cytomegalovirus. The classifier was reported to diagnose cytomegalovirus status with high specificity and sensitivity in both the original cohort and the validation cohort. Three of the identified cytomegalovirus-associated TCR beta chains were confirmed in vitro to be specific for cytomegalovirus antigens. Most TCR sequences were seen in very few donors, while some public TCRs were found in many individuals.

Separate from the roughly 660-subject first cohort, the validation cohort of about 110 subjects was the group to which the donors belonged. The sequencing input was PBMCs. This receptor chain uses TRBV7-2 and TRBJ2-7; matching of 6 bases hints at TRBD1 as the D gene. The TCR sequence derives from a woman under 30 in good health and CMV-seronegative. The DNA sequence is TGTGCCAGCAGCCCGACAGGTTCCTACGAGCAGTACTTC. It specifies CASSPTGSYEQYF.